This T cell receptor beta chain was documented in a study of shared clonotypes between healthy human individuals. Study-level points and caveats: Few donors restricted represented genetic and exposure-history diversity.

TCRdb keeps only in-frame clones here, not all; method: immunoSEQ multiplex PCR. The table records hundreds of thousands of clones, around 96% of them present only once. This clone was counted a single time. Its specificity is unknown. With V trimmed by 7 bases and J by 2 bases, 8 bases remained unmatched. The CDR3 is 16 amino acids. The V gene's germline CDR1 is MGHRA and CDR2 YSYEKL. The chain is built from TRBV4-1 and TRBJ2-2; 9 bases match TRBD1. This receptor was identified in a woman aged 30 to 39 in good health. Sample: naive CD4+ T cells sorted from blood. Subset indicated: CD45RA+ positively selected. The CDR3 is CASKGWTGANTGELFF. In nucleotides, the CDR3 is TGCGCCAGCAAGGGTTGGACAGGGGCCAACACCGGGGAGCTGTTTTTT.